The text below deals with one T cell receptor beta chain. The antigen is undetermined. This entry is derived from a study of shared clonotypes between healthy human individuals. Study information: Per donor, CD8 memory used one plate, CD8 naive used two, CD4 memory used three and CD4 naive used three. Study results and caveats: Rarefaction curves obtained for sorted subsets showed sequencing incomplete despite large depth. Clonotype sharing among the donors was expected to vary with sequencing depth.

V lost 0 bases, J lost 5 bases, and 17 bases lay in between. Germline V CDR1 and CDR2: SGHRS, YFSETQ. This CDR3 is built from 16 residues. The assay used deep level. TCRdb keeps only in-frame clones here, not all; method: immunoSEQ multiplex PCR. The sample has roughly 2.6 million clones; roughly 92% are singletons. The chain has TRBV5-1 and TRBJ2-5, with a weak D call TRBD2 (5 bases). The specimen sequenced was naive CD4+ T cells sorted from blood. Documented subset: CD45RA+ positively selected. The clonotype originates from a young man in good health. DNA of the CDR3: TGCGCCAGCAGCTTGGAGGTTTCACGGGGAACGGAGACCCAGTACTTC. This translates into CASSLEVSRGTETQYF.